Below, 28 T cell receptor beta chains from the same sample are listed, as sequenced in a study of T cells in Graves' hyperthyroidism and ophthalmopathy. Amplification targeted TCR beta CDR3 regions from RNA transcripts. HTBI primers were the set used in a first-round RT-PCR of the TCR CDR3. Using its own MiXCR run on the multiplex PCR reads, TCRdb lists one record per CDR3 protein. Here the sample spans around 520,000 distinct CDR3 sequences, 14% being singletons. The source material was blood. These receptors all stem from a woman aged 40-49 years with Graves' hyperthyroidism.

This clonotype was observed at least ten times. The V and J genes are TRBV7-9 and TRBJ2-1; 11 nucleotides match TRBD1. The length of the CDR3 is 16 residues. Trimming removed 5 bases from V and 8 bases from J; junction bases left unmatched: 11. Germline values: CDR1 SEHNR, CDR2 FQNEAQ (reference sequence). CDR3 DNA sequence: TGTGCCAGCAGCGAATCGGACAGGGGGCTGAAAGATGAGCAGTTCTTC. Its protein product is CASSESDRGLKDEQFF.

The chain uses TRBV18 and TRBJ1-2; D remains ambiguous. Germline V gene data show CDR1 as KGHSH and CDR2 as LQKENI. The CDR3 is 13 amino acids. V shed 3 bases and J shed 1 base, with 6 bases lying between them. The CDR3 sequence: CASSPVDNYGYTF. In nucleotides, the CDR3 is TGTGCCAGCTCACCTGTGGATAACTATGGCTACACCTTC. Filled out from reference TRBV18 and TRBJ1-2, the complete variable domain reads NAGVMQNPRHLVRRRGQEARLRCSPMKGHSHVYWYRQLPEEGLKFMVYLQKENIIDESGMPKERFSAEFPKEGPSILRIQQVVRGDSAAYFCASSPVDNYGYTFGSGTRLTVV.

This clonotype was seen repeatedly, ten times or more. This rearrangement joins TRBV3-1 to TRBJ2-3, with D possibly being TRBD1 or TRBD2 (5 bases each). The germline CDR1 and CDR2 sequences are LGHDT and YNNKEL (reference sequence). V was pared by 0 bases and J by 9 bases, with 7 bases between. The CDR3 sequence is 12 residues long. In nucleotides, the CDR3 is TGTGCCAGCAGCCAAGAAAGGGACACGCAGTATTTT. Translating gives CASSQERDTQYF.

This clonotype was counted ten times or more. The chain joins TRBV15 to TRBJ2-7; TRBD2 is a possible D gene (6 bases). V shed 6 bases and J shed 4 bases, with 13 bases lying between them. This CDR3 contains 13 residues. CDR1 is LNHNV, CDR2 YYDKDF, per germline (reference sequence). The CDR3 spells CATRLGGSYEQYF. Written as DNA, the CDR3 is TGTGCCACCAGGTTGGGGGGATCTTACGAGCAGTACTTC. Full variable domain (outside the CDR3, taken from reference TRBV15 and TRBJ2-7): DAMVIQNPRYQVTQFGKPVTLSCSQTLNHNVMYWYQQKSSQAPKLLFHYYDKDFNNEADTPDNFQSRRPNTSFCFLDIRSPGLGDTAMYLCATRLGGSYEQYFGPGTRLTVT.

This clonotype was seen repeatedly, ten times or more. The chain links TRBV20-1 to TRBJ2-3, with D tentatively TRBD1 (5 bases). The CDR3 is 14 residues long. Germline CDR1 DFQATT, CDR2 SNEGSKA (reference sequence). V gave up 1 base and J gave up 0 bases, with 8 bases separating them. CDR3 DNA: TGCAGTGCTAGAGTTAAGGGGAGCACAGATACGCAGTATTTT. Translated, it gives CSARVKGSTDTQYF.

This clonotype was seen repeatedly, ten times or more. This chain links TRBV7-8 with TRBJ1-5; a weak D match, TRBD1 (5 bases). Trimming removed 7 bases at V and 5 bases at J, with 9 bases between. The CDR3 has 12 residues. Germline CDR1 SGHVS, CDR2 FQNEAQ. The CDR3 protein is CASTDSDQPQHF. DNA of the CDR3: TGTGCCAGCACCGACAGCGATCAGCCCCAGCATTTT.

In its sample, this clonotype was seen a few times. This chain uses TRBV6-1 with TRBJ1-5; TRBD1 matches 7 bases. V was clipped by 5 bases and J by 4 bases; unmatched bases: 5. CDR1 and CDR2 (germline): MNHNS, SASEGT. CDR3 length: 14 residues. The CDR3 reads CASSWDRTNQPQHF. The CDR3 nucleotides are TGTGCCAGCAGTTGGGACAGAACTAATCAGCCCCAGCATTTT.

Ten or more counts support this clonotype. The V gene is TRBV3-1, the J gene TRBJ1-4; TRBD1 might be the D (5 bases). Germline CDR1 is LGHDT and CDR2 is YNNKEL (reference sequence). V lost 4 bases and J 6 bases, leaving 12 bases between the germline ends. The CDR3 is made up of 14 amino acids. CDR3: CASSPHGGDEKLFF. Written as DNA, the CDR3 is TGTGCCAGCAGCCCTCACGGAGGGGATGAAAAACTGTTTTTT.

The CDR3 sequence: CASSYRDRNYGYTF. CDR3 nucleotide sequence: TGTGCCAGCAGTTACCGGGACAGGAACTATGGCTACACCTTC. The V and J genes are TRBV28 and TRBJ1-2, with 8 bases identical to TRBD1. There are 14 residues in the CDR3. The J segment lost 2 bases and the V segment lost 4 bases, leaving 3 bases of the junction unmatched. Germline CDR1 and CDR2: MDHEN and SYDVKM.

The chain uses TRBV11-2 and TRBJ2-2; 7 bases align to TRBD1. V lost 3 bases, J lost 6 bases, and 10 bases stayed unmatched. Germline CDR1 and CDR2: SGHAT and FQNNGV. The CDR3 runs to 16 residues. Written as DNA, the CDR3 is TGTGCCAGCAGCTTTGAGGGGGCGCGTTTTGCCGGGGAGCTGTTTTTT. Amino acid sequence: CASSFEGARFAGELFF.

This clonotype was found many times. The V and J genes are TRBV2 and TRBJ2-5; 8 positions agree with TRBD2. The V gene's germline CDR1 is SNHLY and CDR2 FYNNEI. The CDR3 totals 16 residues. V was pared by 1 base and J by 5 bases, with 9 bases of the junction left unmatched. The CDR3 protein is CASSEGRWTSWETQYF. The CDR3 region has the DNA TGTGCCAGCAGTGAAGGACGCTGGACTAGCTGGGAGACCCAGTACTTC. The complete variable domain, with remaining parts taken from reference TRBV2 and TRBJ2-5, reads EPEVTQTPSHQVTQMGQEVILRCVPISNHLYFYWYRQILGQKVEFLVSFYNNEISEKSEIFDDQFSVERPDGSNFTLKIRSTKLEDSAMYFCASSEGRWTSWETQYFGPGTRLLVL.

This clonotype was observed many times. The V gene is TRBV7-8, the J gene TRBJ1-5; TRBD1 is a possible D gene (5 bases). This CDR3 contains 16 residues. Germline loops: CDR1 SGHVS, CDR2 FQNEAQ. The ends were cut back, 4 bases at V and 0 bases at J, with 13 bases in the middle. The CDR3 reads CASSSGTANSNQPQHF. The DNA for the CDR3 is TGTGCCAGCAGCTCCGGGACGGCGAATAGCAATCAGCCCCAGCATTTT.

This clonotype was observed many times. The chain's CDR3 is CASSGHGGGPEAFF. In DNA, the CDR3 is TGTGCCAGCAGCGGACACGGCGGGGGGCCTGAAGCTTTCTTT. V and J are TRBV3-1 and TRBJ1-1; D perhaps matches TRBD1 (6 bases). The CDR3 totals 14 residues. V shed 5 bases and J shed 6 bases, with 16 bases lying between them. Germline V lookup: CDR1 LGHDT, CDR2 YNNKEL (reference sequence).

This clonotype has just a few counts. A much larger clone differs from this one at a single base, so this may be a read error. The chain has TRBV28 and TRBJ1-4, with a tentative D call TRBD1 (5 bases). CDR3 length equals 13 residues. Between the trimmed V and J ends, which lost 11 bases and 6 bases, there was a span of 16 bases. Germline-derived CDR1 and CDR2 are MDHEN and SYDVKM. For the CDR3, the DNA is TGTGCCGTCCGGGGGGAGGATGATGAAAAACTGTTTTTT. Its translation: CAVRGEDDEKLFF.

The chain uses TRBV19 and TRBJ2-2, with D unresolved. V shed 5 bases and J shed 5 bases, with 15 bases lying between them. In germline, CDR1 is LNHDA, CDR2 SQIVND (reference sequence). The CDR3 is 15 amino acids. The CDR3 reads CASSPVGVGTGELFF. The CDR3 DNA reads as TGTGCCAGTAGTCCGGTTGGGGTCGGGACCGGGGAGCTGTTTTTT.

This clonotype was counted ten times or more. This sequence joins TRBV5-1 and TRBJ2-7; 10 bases fit TRBD1. The germline gives CDR1 SGHRS, CDR2 YFSETQ. The CDR3 totals 16 residues. V lost 0 bases and J lost 2; bases outside the gene matches: 5. CDR3 region: CASSLAPGQGPYEQYF. The CDR3 DNA reads as TGCGCCAGCAGCTTGGCCCCGGGACAGGGGCCCTACGAGCAGTACTTC.

This rearrangement joins TRBV9 to TRBJ1-2, with a tentative D call TRBD1 (6 bases). Germline values: CDR1 SGDLS, CDR2 YYNGEE. The V end was cut by 4 bases, the J end by 3 bases, with 10 bases between. The length of the CDR3 is 13 residues. The CDR3 DNA is TGTGCCAGCAGCCATACAGGGCACTATGGCTACACCTTC. It encodes CASSHTGHYGYTF.

This clonotype was counted at least ten times. The chain has TRBV3-1 and TRBJ1-1; TRBD1 aligns across 7 bases. Germline loops: CDR1 LGHDT, CDR2 YNNKEL (reference sequence). V was clipped by 4 bases and J by 4 bases; unmatched bases: 9. The CDR3 totals 15 residues. The CDR3 coding sequence is TGTGCCAGCAGCCCAACTCCGACAGGGCCCACTGAAGCTTTCTTT. Translated, it gives CASSPTPTGPTEAFF.

This clonotype has a count of ten or more. The rearrangement links TRBV29-1 to TRBJ2-7, with TRBD1 identical over 9 bases. This CDR3 region has 13 residues. Germline V gives CDR1 SQVTM, CDR2 ANQGSEA. V was pared by 6 bases and J by 5 bases, with 8 bases of the junction left unmatched. CDR3 DNA sequence: TGCAGCGTCGCACCGGGACAGGGAGACGAGCAGTACTTC. The encoded protein is CSVAPGQGDEQYF.

This clonotype was seen repeatedly, ten times or more. The V call is TRBV7-2, the J call TRBJ2-7; 10 bases line up with TRBD2. The trim removed 1 base at V and 6 bases at J, leaving 9 bases unmatched. The CDR3 spans 16 residues. CDR1 SGHTA and CDR2 FQGNSA come from the germline V gene. CDR3 region: CASSLVPSGRASEQYF. CDR3 in DNA: TGTGCCAGCAGCTTAGTTCCTAGCGGGAGAGCTAGCGAGCAGTACTTC.

This clonotype was counted ten times or more. This sequence joins TRBV20-1 and TRBJ1-2; D not resolved. V lost 4 bases and J lost 8, with 17 bases in between. CDR3 length equals 13 residues. Germline CDR1 DFQATT, CDR2 SNEGSKA (reference sequence). DNA for the CDR3: TGCAGTGCTAAAGAAGGGCTTTGGGGAGGCTACACCTTC. Amino acid sequence: CSAKEGLWGGYTF.

In regard to this clonotype: A read error is possible here, since a much larger clone lies one base away. The chain uses TRBV9 and TRBJ2-7; TRBD2 is a possible D gene (6 bases). This CDR3 has 14 amino acids. The V and J ends lost 2 bases and 1 base respectively, with 10 bases between them. Germline V gene sequence: CDR1 SGDLS, CDR2 YYNGEE. Here the CDR3 reads CASSVASVSYEQYF. The CDR3 bases are TGTGCCAGCAGCGTGGCTAGCGTTTCCTACGAGCAGTACTTC.

V usage is TRBV11-2 and J usage is TRBJ2-2; 13 bases line up with TRBD2. The CDR3 is 16 amino acids. The junction had 5 bases not matched to a gene; V was cut back by 8 bases and J by 2 bases. The germline CDR1 and CDR2 sequences are SGHAT and FQNNGV. In nucleotides, the CDR3 is TGTGCCAGCGGCCGACTAGCGGGGGGAAACACCGGGGAGCTGTTTTTT. Translated: CASGRLAGGNTGELFF.

J is TRBJ2-1 and V is TRBV20-1; TRBD2 agrees at 9 bases. This CDR3 region has 15 residues. The junction had 4 bases not matched to a gene; V was cut back by 2 bases and J by 2 bases. The V gene's germline CDR1 is DFQATT and CDR2 SNEGSKA (reference sequence). CDR3 nucleotide sequence: TGCAGTGCTAGAAAGACTAGCGGAGCCTACAATGAGCAGTTCTTC. This sequence encodes CSARKTSGAYNEQFF.

In its sample, this clonotype was seen many times. The chain carries TRBV28 and TRBJ1-3; D is ambiguous. CDR3 size: 15 residues. V was clipped by 3 bases and J by 3 bases, with 12 bases between them. CDR1 and CDR2 from the germline V gene are MDHEN and SYDVKM. Here the CDR3 reads CASSLGLQHGNTIYF. As DNA, the CDR3 is TGTGCCAGCAGTTTGGGTCTCCAGCATGGAAACACCATATATTTT.

This chain joins TRBV6-2 or TRBV6-3 and TRBJ2-1; 7 bases fit TRBD2. This CDR3 has 15 residues. In germline, CDR1 is MNHEY, CDR2 SVGEGT. Unmatched junction bases numbered 6, after V lost 7 bases and J lost 0 bases. CDR3 sequence: CASTTGGSSYNEQFF. CDR3 nucleotides: TGTGCCAGCACCACGGGCGGGAGCTCCTACAATGAGCAGTTCTTC.

The rearrangement joins TRBV19 to TRBJ2-7; TRBD1 matches 9 bases. Unmatched junction bases numbered 9, after V lost 6 bases and J lost 6 bases. This CDR3 region has 14 residues. Germline CDR1 is LNHDA and CDR2 is SQIVND (reference sequence). This CDR3 reads CASSIRDRASEQYF. The CDR3 nucleotides are TGTGCCAGTAGCATCCGGGACAGGGCCAGCGAGCAGTACTTC. The full variable domain, completed using reference TRBV19 and TRBJ2-7, is DGGITQSPKYLFRKEGQNVTLSCEQNLNHDAMYWYRQDPGQGLRLIYYSQIVNDFQKGDIAEGYSVSREKKESFPLTVTSAQKNPTAFYLCASSIRDRASEQYFGPGTRLTVT.

This clonotype has ten or more counts. The chain's CDR3 is CASRPGTGIYEQYF. In nucleotides, the CDR3 is TGTGCCAGCAGACCCGGGACAGGGATCTACGAGCAGTACTTC. This chain joins TRBV7-9 and TRBJ2-7, with 9 bases aligning to TRBD1. The CDR3 is made up of 14 amino acids. With 6 bases clipped from V and 3 bases from J, the junction kept 6 bases outside the gene matches. Germline CDR1 reads SEHNR; CDR2 reads FQNEAQ (reference sequence).